Following are 20 T cell receptor beta chains from one sample sequenced in a study of blood T cell repertoires in COVID-19 (dated by TCRdb to the early 2020s). The library came from the immunoSEQ multiplex PCR assay. TCRdb re-hosts the immuneACCESS table, in-frame sequences only. Its copies lack some clones; in the studies checked, an unresolved V gene accounts for under half of them, and the cause for the rest is not known. This sample is represented by approximately 200,000 clones; about 85% of them were singletons. Together, the top ten hold roughly a sixth of the sample. Specimen: PBMCs or T cells enriched from blood (not recorded which). These receptors were taken from a man aged 35 to 55 who had recovered from COVID-19.

The chain has TRBV2 and TRBJ2-1; perhaps TRBD2 as D (6 bases). Trimming pared 5 bases from V and 0 bases from J, leaving 11 bases between. Germline V lookup: CDR1 SNHLY, CDR2 FYNNEI. This CDR3 is built from 15 residues. The CDR3 loop reads CASSPETSSYNEQFF. As DNA, the CDR3 is TGTGCCAGCAGTCCGGAGACTAGCTCCTACAATGAGCAGTTCTTC.

The chain couples TRBV3-1 (or the pseudogene TRBV3-2) to TRBJ2-7; D is perhaps TRBD2 (5 bases). The CDR3 covers 16 residues. Between the trimmed V and J ends, which lost 0 bases and 3 bases, there was a span of 15 bases. Germline V gene lookup returns CDR1 LGHDT and CDR2 YNNKEL (reference sequence). The CDR3 region is CASSQDRWERRYEQYF. Written as DNA, the CDR3 is TGTGCCAGCAGCCAAGATCGGTGGGAGAGGCGCTACGAGCAGTACTTC.

The rearrangement joins TRBV24-1 to TRBJ1-5; D unresolved. Trimming shortened V by 3 bases and J by 1 base, and 12 bases separated the two germline ends. CDR3 size: 16 residues. The V gene's germline CDR1 is KGHDR and CDR2 SFDVKD. CDR3: CATSDGGLGSNQPQHF. The CDR3 DNA follows: TGTGCCACCAGTGATGGCGGTCTAGGAAGCAATCAGCCCCAGCATTTT.

This clone has more than one count but fewer than ten. The J gene is TRBJ2-3, the V gene TRBV6-6, with 7 bases aligning to TRBD1. This CDR3 contains 13 residues. Germline loops: CDR1 MNHNY, CDR2 SVGAGI (reference sequence). The V segment lost 5 bases and the J segment 2 bases; nucleotides outside the gene matches: 1. CDR3 protein: CASSGTDTDTQYF. As DNA, the CDR3 is TGTGCCAGCAGTGGGACAGACACAGATACGCAGTATTTT.

This clone has only one observation. The chain combines TRBV11-3 with TRBJ2-3; D gene ambiguous. Germline V gene sequence: CDR1 SGHNT, CDR2 YENEEA. This CDR3 contains 13 residues. Trimming removed 5 bases at V and 2 bases at J, with 8 bases between. Here the CDR3 reads CASSPENTDTQYF. The CDR3 coding sequence is TGTGCCAGCAGCCCCGAGAACACAGATACGCAGTATTTT.

CDR3 protein: CASIRGGGTGETEAFF. In DNA form, the CDR3 reads TGTGCCAGCATCCGCGGAGGTGGGACAGGGGAAACTGAAGCTTTCTTT. The chain combines TRBV27 with TRBJ1-1; 10 bases are shared with TRBD1. CDR3 length equals 16 residues. The germline CDR1 and CDR2 sequences are MNHEY and SMNVEV (reference sequence). The V and J ends lost 7 bases and 5 bases, in that order; junction bases with no gene match: 13.

The rearrangement joins TRBV7-9 to TRBJ1-3; 8 nucleotides align to TRBD1. V was clipped by 5 bases and J by 4 bases; unmatched bases: 10. The CDR3 extends over 16 amino acids. Germline values: CDR1 SEHNR, CDR2 FQNEAQ (reference sequence). CDR3 protein: CASSHWTGNRGNTIYF. The CDR3 DNA sequence: TGTGCCAGCAGCCACTGGACAGGGAATAGAGGAAACACCATATATTTT.

About this clone itself: At one end, the junction sequence differs from germline, possibly due to a read error. The rearrangement links TRBV27 to TRBJ2-2; TRBD2 agrees at 8 bases. There are 16 residues in the CDR3. Looked up from germline, CDR1 is MNHEY and CDR2 is SMNVEV (reference sequence). CDR3 sequence (DNA): TGTGCCGGCAGTTTAGGGACGGGAGGGCCTAGCGGGGAGCTGTTTTTT. Protein sequence: CAGSLGTGGPSGELFF.

This chain links TRBV29-1 with TRBJ1-1; the D gene is possibly TRBD1 (6 bases). The CDR3 is 13 residues long. Deletions cut 6 bases from V and 0 bases from J, with 11 bases between. Germline-derived CDR1 and CDR2 are SQVTM and ANQGSEA. The CDR3 DNA sequence: TGCAGCGTACAGGGAAGGATGAACACTGAAGCTTTCTTT. Translated: CSVQGRMNTEAFF.

The chain employs TRBV6-2 or TRBV6-3 and TRBJ2-1, with TRBD2 matching 8 bases. Per germline, CDR1 MNHEY and CDR2 SVGEGT. The CDR3 runs to 14 residues. Germline trimming cut 5 bases from V and 8 bases from J; bases unmatched to any gene: 8. CDR3 in DNA: TGTGCCAGCAGTCCGTTGACTAGCGTCGATGAGCAGTTCTTC. Protein product: CASSPLTSVDEQFF.

This chain uses TRBV5-4 with TRBJ1-1, with unresolved D. V was clipped by 2 bases and J by 5 bases, with 13 bases between them. This CDR3 comprises 14 residues. Germline V lookup: CDR1 SGHNT, CDR2 YYREEE (reference sequence). The CDR3 reads CASSFGETVTEAFF. The CDR3 DNA sequence: TGTGCCAGCAGCTTCGGGGAGACGGTAACTGAAGCTTTCTTT.

The chain couples TRBV5-1 to TRBJ2-1, with 13 bases that match TRBD2. J gave up 6 bases and V 4 bases, and 7 bases lay outside the gene matches. Germline values: CDR1 SGHRS, CDR2 YFSETQ. The CDR3 totals 16 residues. The CDR3 sequence: CASSEGLAGRGNEQFF. The CDR3 nucleotides are TGCGCCAGCAGCGAGGGACTAGCGGGACGGGGCAATGAGCAGTTCTTC.

The J gene is TRBJ2-2, the V gene TRBV30; D gene unclear. V lost 0 bases, J lost 4 bases, and 12 bases lay in between. Germline CDR1 and CDR2: GTSNPN and SVGIG (reference sequence). This CDR3 is built from 15 residues. CDR3 in DNA: TGTGCCTGGAGTGTACTAAGGTCTACCACCGGGGAGCTGTTTTTT. Its translation is CAWSVLRSTTGELFF.

The chain is built from TRBV4-3 and TRBJ1-1, with 8 bases lining up with TRBD1. The CDR3 spans 17 residues. V trimming: 4 bases; J trimming: 6 bases; junction bases outside the gene matches: 16. Germline loops: CDR1 LGHNA, CDR2 YSLEER. As DNA, the CDR3 is TGCGCCAGCAGCCTCCAGGGGGCGCCAGGCAAGCTTGCTGAAGCTTTCTTT. It yields the protein CASSLQGAPGKLAEAFF.

The rearrangement links TRBV6-5 to TRBJ1-2, with 12 nucleotides matching TRBD1. The V and J ends lost 4 bases and 5 bases, in that order; junction bases with no gene match: 5. Germline V gene sequence: CDR1 MNHEY, CDR2 SVGAGI. This CDR3 contains 15 residues. The CDR3 DNA follows: TGTGCCAGCAGTTGGGGACAGGGGGCAGATTATGGCTACACCTTC. It yields the protein CASSWGQGADYGYTF.

The genes are TRBV2 and TRBJ1-4, with TRBD1 identical over 7 bases. CDR1 is SNHLY, CDR2 FYNNEI, per germline. Trimming took 4 bases from V and 8 from J; bases not matched to a gene: 7. This CDR3 region has 14 residues. CDR3 region: CASSVQGLGEKLFF. CDR3 nucleotide sequence: TGTGCCAGCAGTGTACAGGGGTTAGGGGAAAAACTGTTTTTT. The full variable domain, its missing parts supplied by reference TRBV2 and TRBJ1-4, is EPEVTQTPSHQVTQMGQEVILRCVPISNHLYFYWYRQILGQKVEFLVSFYNNEISEKSEIFDDQFSVERPDGSNFTLKIRSTKLEDSAMYFCASSVQGLGEKLFFGSGTQLSVL.

The CDR3: CASNILAEPNTGELFF. The CDR3, as DNA: TGTGCCAGCAACATATTGGCAGAACCGAACACCGGGGAGCTGTTTTTT. This chain links TRBV5-6 with TRBJ2-2; D remains ambiguous. The CDR3 sequence is 16 residues long. V lost 6 bases and J 0 bases, leaving 15 bases between the germline ends. Germline V gene data show CDR1 as SGHDT and CDR2 as YYEEEE. Looking up the rest from reference TRBV5-6 and TRBJ2-2 gives the full variable domain: DAGVTQSPTHLIKTRGQQVTLRCSPKSGHDTVSWYQQALGQGPQFIFQYYEEEERQRGNFPDRFSGHQFPNYSSELNVNALLLGDSALYLCASNILAEPNTGELFFGEGSRLTVL.

There are a few counts of this clone. The chain has TRBV18 and TRBJ1-2, with D possibly matching TRBD1 (6 bases). Germline V gives CDR1 KGHSH, CDR2 LQKENI. V gave up 1 base and J gave up 4 bases, with 7 bases separating them. This CDR3 region has 13 residues. The CDR3 DNA reads TGTGCCAGCTCACCACTGGACAGCTATGGCTACACCTTC. It codes for CASSPLDSYGYTF.

This clone showed up just once. The chain's CDR3 is CASSLSRVRVNEQFF. In DNA, the CDR3 is TGTGCCAGCAGCTTATCCAGGGTTAGGGTCAATGAGCAGTTCTTC. V is TRBV7-2 and J is TRBJ2-1; tentative D call: TRBD1 (5 bases). V was trimmed by 2 bases and J by 6 bases, leaving 14 bases between them. Germline V gene lookup returns CDR1 SGHTA and CDR2 FQGNSA. The CDR3 is 15 residues long.

The chain joins TRBV7-9 to TRBJ1-1; a possible D gene is TRBD1 (5 bases). Deletions cut 5 bases from V and 1 base from J, with 8 bases between. This CDR3 comprises 13 residues. CDR1 SEHNR and CDR2 FQNEAQ come from the germline V gene (reference sequence). The CDR3 region is CASSNQGNTEAFF. The CDR3 DNA reads as TGTGCCAGCAGCAATCAGGGGAACACTGAAGCTTTCTTT.